The rows below give T cell receptor beta chains drawn from one sample of a study of T-cell memory formation after mild COVID-19. Each CDR3 protein gets one entry after TCRdb re-called the 5' RACE reads with MiXCR. The sample holds 400,000 to 450,000 distinct CDR3 sequences; more than 15% are singletons and the top ten take roughly 21%. Sequencing was carried out using PBMCs or a T cell subset sorted from them (not recorded which). Every receptor here comes from a man younger than 35 who had mild COVID-19 (a few samples of this study predate the infection). Cell type and time point are not known. CDR3s leave out the opening cysteine and the closing phenylalanine or tryptophan. Size tells how often a clone was seen (once, few, many) or the class of an expanded clone, and some rows leave it out.

v_call	j_call	clone_size	cdr3_aa
TRBV5-1	TRBJ1-3	few	ASSWWGPGNTIY
TRBV6-5	TRBJ2-7	many	ASSYRRAGGEQY
TRBV2	TRBJ2-5	few	ASGGRLAGDPQY
TRBV7-2	TRBJ2-3	NA	ASSHAVDTQY
TRBV12-3/TRBV12-4	TRBJ2-7	NA	ASSPRRVYEQY
TRBV4-3	TRBJ1-4	NA	ASSRMWGTNEKLF
TRBV10-2	TRBJ2-1	few	ATATGTGSYNEQF
TRBV7-9	TRBJ2-3	NA	ASSTIEGELTDTQY
TRBV12-3/TRBV12-4	TRBJ1-6	NA	ASSTRHTAQRPLH
TRBV10-3	TRBJ2-3	NA	AISELSSTDTQY
TRBV7-9	TRBJ2-5	NA	ASSTRERGVETQY
TRBV18	TRBJ2-1	NA	ASSPQEEPLNEQF
TRBV11-1	TRBJ2-1	NA	ASSFYQTDYNEQF
TRBV10-3	TRBJ2-4	NA	AISEALGGVQY
TRBV7-9	TRBJ1-6	NA	ASSQQGANSPLH
TRBV9	TRBJ2-3	NA	ASSALAGASTDTQY
TRBV7-9	TRBJ2-5	NA	ASSGRSGTQY
TRBV27	TRBJ1-2	NA	ASSPRGYYGYT
TRBV4-2	TRBJ1-2	few	ASSQQEGPSSYGYT
TRBV15	TRBJ1-1	NA	ATSNEGVEAF
TRBV5-1	TRBJ2-3	NA	ASSFVPADTQY
TRBV6-6	TRBJ1-6	few	ASSDGTILWDSPLH
TRBV5-1	TRBJ2-5	few	ASSFRPGLQETQY
TRBV11-2	TRBJ2-3	NA	ASSHRGVRRDTQY
TRBV6-5	TRBJ2-3	few	ASSYLGTGGTDTQY
TRBV5-1	TRBJ1-1	NA	ASSETGGVDPEAF
TRBV12-3/TRBV12-4	TRBJ2-3	few	ASSSQRGGSGDTQY
TRBV2	TRBJ2-4	NA	ASHNWKNIQY
TRBV20-1	TRBJ1-5	few	SALKILRTARNQPQH